The present T cell receptor (beta chain) was sequenced within a study of shared clonotypes between healthy human individuals. The method was immunoSEQ multiplex PCR; TCRdb's version includes in-frame clones alone and lacks a portion of them. The data show 2.3 million or so clones, more than 85% seen once. The CDR3 length is 12 residues. V lost 5 bases and J lost 6, with 11 bases in between. Germline-derived CDR1 and CDR2 are SGHTA and FQGNSA. This chain connects TRBV7-2 to TRBJ2-7; D is undetermined. This clonotype was obtained from a man aged 18 to 29 in good health. Some clones in this sample may be carry-over from other donors' samples. The sample was naive CD4+ T cells from PBMCs. Documented subset: CD45RA+ positively selected. DNA of the CDR3: TGTGCCAGCAGCACACCCCCCCTCGAGCAGTACTTC. Its translation: CASSTPPLEQYF.